This T cell receptor beta chain stems from a study of CD8+CD57+ T cells in acquired aplastic anemia. Across the whole study: Sorted CD4+ plus CD8+ cells gave DNA averaging roughly 2.9 ug.

This clonotype showed up just once. The CDR3 totals 12 residues. Germline CDR1 and CDR2: SGHTA and FQGNSA. Deletions cut 5 bases from V and 12 bases from J, with 14 bases between. The TCR beta profiling, which covered VDJ combination and CDR3 sequence, was carried out using genomic DNA as the template. TCRdb re-derived calls from the reads in MiXCR, one entry per CDR3 protein. The top ten clones hold approximately 4% of a sample with hundreds of thousands of distinct CDR3 sequences, about two thirds of them seen once. The clonotype was recovered from a human donor in good health, serving as a control. Specimen: sorted CD4+, CD8+, or CD8+CD57+ T cells (not recorded which) from PBMCs. This chain uses TRBV7-2 with TRBJ1-5; no clear D gene. Here the CDR3 DNA reads TGTGCCAGCAGCCGGGAGAACGAGCACCAGCATTTT. Residues: CASSRENEHQHF.